These T cell receptor beta chains were read from a single sample in a study of blood T cells in healthy people across ages. TCRdb analysed the 5' RACE reads with MiXCR anew, one entry per CDR3 protein. This sample has approximately 1.5 million distinct CDR3 sequences, with under 55% found just once. The sample consisted of blood. Receptors were obtained from a woman aged 18-35 years in good health. The CDR3 runs from the conserved cysteine through the conserved F or W. The order of the fields is D gene, V gene, clone size, J gene, CDR3 protein, CDR3 DNA. The D gene is left open where the match is weak. Rows give clone size only sometimes, using once, few, many, or a class for an expanded clone.

D: TRBD2; V: TRBV2; size: once; J: TRBJ2-3; CDR3: CASTAGGFTDTQYF; DNA: TGTGCCAGCACGGCGGGGGGATTCACAGATACGCAGTATTTT
D: NA; V: TRBV5-1; size: NA; J: TRBJ2-5; CDR3: CASSLDLVQETQYF; DNA: TGCGCCAGCAGCCTGGATTTGGTCCAAGAGACCCAGTACTTC
D: NA; V: TRBV12-3/TRBV12-4; size: NA; J: TRBJ1-1; CDR3: CASRYAGAPTEAFF; DNA: TGTGCCAGCAGGTACGCGGGGGCGCCCACTGAAGCTTTCTTT
D: NA; V: TRBV28; size: NA; J: TRBJ2-1; CDR3: CASLTGRNEQFF; DNA: TGTGCCAGCCTGACAGGGAGGAATGAGCAGTTCTTC
D: NA; V: TRBV7-9; size: NA; J: TRBJ1-1; CDR3: CASTLNRAEAFF; DNA: TGTGCCAGCACACTTAATAGGGCTGAAGCTTTCTTT
D: NA; V: TRBV5-6; size: few; J: TRBJ1-5; CDR3: CASKVVQPQHF; DNA: TGTGCCAGCAAGGTTGTCCAGCCCCAGCATTTT
D: NA; V: TRBV20-1; size: few; J: TRBJ2-6; CDR3: CSSWSGANVLTF; DNA: TGCAGCTCCTGGTCTGGGGCCAACGTCCTGACTTTC
D: TRBD1; V: TRBV27; size: NA; J: TRBJ2-1; CDR3: CASSLQGAHDAQFF; DNA: TGTGCCAGCAGTTTACAGGGGGCGCACGATGCGCAGTTCTTC
D: NA; V: TRBV6-2/TRBV6-3; size: few; J: TRBJ1-1; CDR3: CASSYGVGTEAFF; DNA: TGTGCCAGCAGTTACGGGGTGGGGACTGAAGCTTTCTTT
D: TRBD2; V: TRBV4-3; size: NA; J: TRBJ2-5; CDR3: CASSQAPSGGFNEQYF; DNA: TGCGCCAGCAGCCAAGCGCCGAGCGGGGGATTCAATGAGCAGTACTTC
D: NA; V: TRBV4-1; size: NA; J: TRBJ1-2; CDR3: CASSQAGAGYDYTF; DNA: TGCGCCAGCAGCCAAGCAGGGGCGGGCTATGACTACACCTTC
D: TRBD2; V: TRBV29-1; size: once; J: TRBJ2-7; CDR3: CSVVGGTSGYEQYF; DNA: TGCAGCGTTGTTGGTGGGACTAGCGGCTACGAGCAGTACTTC
D: NA; V: TRBV13; size: NA; J: TRBJ1-6; CDR3: CASSLGVGSPLHF; DNA: TGTGCCAGTAGCTTAGGTGTGGGTTCACCCCTCCACTTT
D: NA; V: TRBV6-2/TRBV6-3; size: NA; J: TRBJ1-1; CDR3: CASRPRNTEAFF; DNA: TGTGCCAGCAGACCGAGGAACACTGAAGCTTTCTTT
D: NA; V: TRBV10-3; size: NA; J: TRBJ1-6; CDR3: CAISDFPENSPLHF; DNA: TGTGCCATCAGTGATTTTCCCGAAAATTCACCCCTCCACTTT
D: NA; V: TRBV13; size: NA; J: TRBJ2-7; CDR3: CASSPDGIGLTYEQYF; DNA: TGTGCCAGCAGCCCCGATGGAATAGGTTTGACCTACGAGCAGTACTTC
D: NA; V: TRBV7-2; size: few; J: TRBJ2-1; CDR3: CASSGGLGSYNEQFF; DNA: TGTGCCAGCAGCGGGGGGCTGGGATCCTACAATGAGCAGTTCTTC
D: NA; V: TRBV21-1; size: NA; J: TRBJ1-2; CDR3: CAGSRREDRANYGYTF; DNA: TGTGCCGGCAGCCGAAGGGAGGATCGAGCTAACTATGGCTACACCTTC
D: NA; V: TRBV12-3/TRBV12-4; size: NA; J: TRBJ2-3; CDR3: CASSLTSSPDTQYF; DNA: TGTGCCAGCAGTTTGACTAGTTCCCCAGATACGCAGTATTTT